In its sample, the clone carrying this T cell receptor (beta chain) was seen a few times. This record comes from a study of early T cells in non-severe SARS-CoV-2 infection. MiXCR, applied by TCRdb to the 5' RACE reads, yields one record per CDR3 protein. The sample lists 25,000 to 35,000 distinct CDR3 sequences; 5.2% were seen once. The length of the CDR3 is 12 residues. Germline CDR1 SGHNT, CDR2 YENEEA. V shed 6 bases and J shed 6 bases, with 9 bases lying between them. The sequenced sample consisted of whole blood. The source of this sequence is an adult who was a healthcare worker with PCR-confirmed SARS-CoV-2 infection or an uninfected control (not recorded which). The chain joins TRBV11-3 to TRBJ2-1; no reliable D call. CDR3 residues: CASSISPNEQFF. The CDR3 DNA sequence: TGTGCCAGCAGTATTAGCCCCAATGAGCAGTTCTTC.